Presented here are 13 T cell receptor beta chains from one specimen sequenced in a study of shared clonotypes between healthy human individuals. Measured with immunoSEQ multiplex PCR; TCRdb has only the in-frame clones, and not every one. The table has about 2.4 million clones, approximately 94% seen once. Source material: naive CD4+ T cells sorted from blood. The subset is: CD45RA+ positively selected. The receptors were gathered from a man between 18 and 35 years old in good health.

This clone was picked up one time. This chain links TRBV6-5 with TRBJ1-3; 11 nucleotides align to TRBD1. After removal of 5 bases from V and 5 bases from J, the junction contained 5 bases not matched to a gene. Per the germline V gene, CDR1 is MNHEY and CDR2 is SVGAGI. The CDR3 length is 15 residues. CDR3 coding DNA: TGTGCCAGCAGTCCAAGGACAGGGGGCAGAAACACCATATATTTT. Protein: CASSPRTGGRNTIYF.

This sequence joins TRBV6-5 and TRBJ2-2; D is perhaps TRBD1 (6 bases). There are 14 residues in the CDR3. Germline values: CDR1 MNHEY, CDR2 SVGAGI. V was cut by 2 bases and J by 6 bases, with 10 bases left in between. The chain's CDR3 is CASSYDRTAGELFF. The CDR3 nucleotides read TGTGCCAGCAGTTACGACAGGACCGCCGGGGAGCTGTTTTTT.

The CDR3 sequence is CASKLAGGVGYTF. CDR3 bases: TGTGCCAGCAAACTCGCAGGGGGCGTTGGCTACACCTTC. This sequence joins TRBV6-1 and TRBJ1-2; 8 bases are shared with TRBD1. The ends lost 7 bases at V and 7 bases at J; junction bases unmatched: 8. The CDR3 runs to 13 residues. Germline V lookup: CDR1 MNHNS, CDR2 SASEGT.

The chain links TRBV2 to TRBJ2-3; TRBD1 matches at 7 bases. The germline V gene encodes CDR1 SNHLY and CDR2 FYNNEI. V lost 4 bases, J lost 6 bases, and 13 bases stayed unmatched. The CDR3 extends over 16 amino acids. The CDR3 loop is CASSGSGTVAGDTQYF. CDR3 coding DNA: TGTGCCAGCAGTGGATCCGGGACAGTGGCAGGGGATACGCAGTATTTT.

V is TRBV7-2 and J is TRBJ2-1; 13 positions match TRBD2. Per germline, CDR1 SGHTA and CDR2 FQGNSA. Germline trimming cut 3 bases from V and 8 bases from J; bases unmatched to any gene: 10. This CDR3 has 17 amino acids. Written as DNA, the CDR3 is TGTGCCAGCAGCTTCGTAAGACTAGCGGGAGGTGGCGATGAGCAGTTCTTC. It is translated as CASSFVRLAGGGDEQFF.

CDR3 bases: TGTGCCAGCAGCCGGGACGGCACCTACGAGCAGTACTTC. This gives the protein CASSRDGTYEQYF. The gene calls are TRBV21-1 and TRBJ2-7. TRBV21-1 is a pseudogene locus. The CDR3 spans 13 residues.

The V call is TRBV28, the J call TRBJ1-5; TRBD1 is a possible D gene (5 bases). The V and J ends lost 1 base and 1 base respectively, with 8 bases between them. CDR1 is MDHEN, CDR2 SYDVKM, per germline. The CDR3 sequence is 15 residues long. The CDR3 is CASSLLGPSNQPQHF. As DNA, the CDR3 is TGTGCCAGCAGTTTATTGGGGCCAAGCAATCAGCCCCAGCATTTT.

The V and J genes are TRBV6-6 and TRBJ2-7; either TRBD1 or TRBD2 may supply D (5 bases each). Germline lookup yields CDR1 MNHNY and CDR2 SVGAGI (reference sequence). The CDR3 length is 11 residues. Trimming took 2 bases from V and 6 from J, leaving 5 bases between them. CDR3 region: CASSYGGEQYF. CDR3 coding DNA: TGTGCCAGCAGTTACGGGGGCGAGCAGTACTTC.

The genes are TRBV7-8 and TRBJ2-7, with 7 bases lining up with TRBD2. After removal of 4 bases from V and 7 bases from J, the junction contained 4 bases not matched to a gene. The CDR3 covers 12 residues. The germline gives CDR1 SGHVS, CDR2 FQNEAQ. CDR3 protein: CASSSSGGEQYF. For the CDR3, the DNA is TGTGCCAGCAGCTCCTCCGGGGGGGAGCAGTACTTC.

This chain links TRBV9 with TRBJ2-5; the match to TRBD2 covers 12 bases. Trimming at V came to 6 bases and at J to 4 bases, leaving 7 bases not matched to a gene. Per germline, CDR1 SGDLS and CDR2 YYNGEE. The CDR3 sequence is 15 residues long. In DNA form, the CDR3 reads TGTGCCAGCACCCGGACTAGCGGGGTTGGAGAGACCCAGTACTTC. Protein: CASTRTSGVGETQYF.

V is TRBV7-2 and J is TRBJ2-1; TRBD2 matches 7 bases. This CDR3 region has 14 residues. Looked up from germline, CDR1 is SGHTA and CDR2 is FQGNSA. Germline trimming cut 1 base from V and 9 bases from J; bases unmatched to any gene: 6. The CDR3 nucleotides read TGTGCCAGCAGCTTAGACAGCGGGGCCTTTGAGCAGTTCTTC. This translates into CASSLDSGAFEQFF.

This clone was recorded a few times. The gene calls are TRBV30 and TRBJ1-4; D not certain. The V end was cut by 4 bases, the J end by 5 bases, with 11 bases between. The CDR3 consists of 13 residues. Germline CDR1 is GTSNPN and CDR2 is SVGIG (reference sequence). CDR3 sequence (DNA): TGTGCCTGGAATGCTGGCGTAAATGAAAAACTGTTTTTT. This sequence encodes CAWNAGVNEKLFF.

The genes are TRBV28 and TRBJ2-3; 7 nucleotides line up with TRBD2. V shed 4 bases, J shed 7 bases, and the junction held 20 bases outside the gene matches. Germline V CDR1 and CDR2: MDHEN, SYDVKM. The length of the CDR3 is 18 residues. CDR3 in DNA: TGTGCCAGCAGTTACCCCCGGGCTAGCGGCAACTTCGGGAATACGCAGTATTTT. Protein: CASSYPRASGNFGNTQYF.